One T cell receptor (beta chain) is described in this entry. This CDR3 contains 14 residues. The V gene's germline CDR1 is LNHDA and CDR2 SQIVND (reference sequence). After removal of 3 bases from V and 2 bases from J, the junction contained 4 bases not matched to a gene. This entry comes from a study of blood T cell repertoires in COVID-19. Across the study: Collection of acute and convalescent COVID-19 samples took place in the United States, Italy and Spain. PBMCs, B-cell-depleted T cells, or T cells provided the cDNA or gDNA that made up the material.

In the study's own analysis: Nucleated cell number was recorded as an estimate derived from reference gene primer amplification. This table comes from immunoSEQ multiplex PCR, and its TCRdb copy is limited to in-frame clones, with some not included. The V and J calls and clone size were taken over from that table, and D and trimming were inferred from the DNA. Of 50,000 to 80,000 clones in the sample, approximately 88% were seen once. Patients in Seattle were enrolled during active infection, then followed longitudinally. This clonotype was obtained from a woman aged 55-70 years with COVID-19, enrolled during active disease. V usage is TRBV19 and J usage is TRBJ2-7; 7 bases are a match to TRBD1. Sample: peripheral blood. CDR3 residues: CASSMTGTAYEQYF. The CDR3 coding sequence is TGTGCCAGTAGTATGACCGGGACAGCCTACGAGCAGTACTTC. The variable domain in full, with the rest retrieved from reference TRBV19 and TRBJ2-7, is DGGITQSPKYLFRKEGQNVTLSCEQNLNHDAMYWYRQDPGQGLRLIYYSQIVNDFQKGDIAEGYSVSREKKESFPLTVTSAQKNPTAFYLCASSMTGTAYEQYFGPGTRLTVT.